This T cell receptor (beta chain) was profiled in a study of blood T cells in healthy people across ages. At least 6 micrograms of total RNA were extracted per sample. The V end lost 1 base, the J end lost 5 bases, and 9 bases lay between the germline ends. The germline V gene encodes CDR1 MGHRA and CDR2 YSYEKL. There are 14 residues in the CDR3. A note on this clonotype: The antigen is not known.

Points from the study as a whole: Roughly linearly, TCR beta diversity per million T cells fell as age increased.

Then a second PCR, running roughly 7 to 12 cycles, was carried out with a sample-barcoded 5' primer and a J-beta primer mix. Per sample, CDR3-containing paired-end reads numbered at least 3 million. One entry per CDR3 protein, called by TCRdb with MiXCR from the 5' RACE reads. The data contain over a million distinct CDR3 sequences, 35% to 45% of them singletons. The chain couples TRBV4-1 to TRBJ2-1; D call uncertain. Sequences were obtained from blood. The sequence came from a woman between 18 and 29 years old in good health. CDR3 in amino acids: CASSQVNRDNEQFF. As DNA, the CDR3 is TGCGCCAGCAGCCAAGTCAACAGAGACAATGAGCAGTTCTTC.